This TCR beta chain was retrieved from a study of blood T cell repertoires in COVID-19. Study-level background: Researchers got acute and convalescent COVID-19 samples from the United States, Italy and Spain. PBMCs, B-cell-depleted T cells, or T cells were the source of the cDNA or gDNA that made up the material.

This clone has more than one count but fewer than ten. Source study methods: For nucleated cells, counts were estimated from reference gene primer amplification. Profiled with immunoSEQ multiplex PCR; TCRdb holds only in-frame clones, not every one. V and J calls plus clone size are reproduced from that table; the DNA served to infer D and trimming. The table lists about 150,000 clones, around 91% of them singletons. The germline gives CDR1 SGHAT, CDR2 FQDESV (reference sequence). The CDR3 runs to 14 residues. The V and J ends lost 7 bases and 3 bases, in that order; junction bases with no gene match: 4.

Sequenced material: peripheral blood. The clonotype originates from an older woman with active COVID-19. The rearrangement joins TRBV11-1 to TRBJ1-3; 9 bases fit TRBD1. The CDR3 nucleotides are TGTGCCAGCACCTTGGACAGGGGTGGAAACACCATATATTTT. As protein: CASTLDRGGNTIYF. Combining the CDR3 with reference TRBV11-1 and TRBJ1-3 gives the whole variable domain EAEVAQSPRYKITEKSQAVAFWCDPISGHATLYWYRQILGQGPELLVQFQDESVVDDSQLPKDRFSAERLKGVDSTLKIQPAELGDSAMYLCASTLDRGGNTIYFGEGSWLTVV.